Listed below are T cell receptor beta chains from one sample, sequenced in a study of blood T cells in healthy people across ages. TCRdb reprocessed the 5' RACE reads via MiXCR and lists one record per CDR3 protein. The table shows 730,000 or so distinct CDR3 sequences, with less than 45% occurring only once. Sequencing used blood. These receptors were obtained from a man older than 75 in good health. The CDR3 runs from the conserved cysteine through the conserved F or W. The D gene is left open where the match is weak. Expanded clones get a size class; other rows say once, few or many, or leave the size out.

v_call: TRBV18
clone_size: NA
d_call: TRBD2
j_call: TRBJ2-5
cdr3_aa: CASSPQRGRIQETQYF
cdr3_nt: TGTGCCAGCTCACCCCAGCGGGGGCGGATCCAAGAGACCCAGTACTTC

v_call: TRBV20-1
clone_size: many
d_call: NA
j_call: TRBJ2-3
cdr3_aa: CSASLTDTQYF
cdr3_nt: TGCAGTGCTAGTCTGACAGATACGCAGTATTTT

v_call: TRBV24-1
clone_size: few
d_call: NA
j_call: TRBJ2-3
cdr3_aa: CATSDVGAGGTGTQYF
cdr3_nt: TGTGCCACCAGTGACGTGGGGGCAGGAGGCACAGGTACGCAGTATTTT

v_call: TRBV6-2/TRBV6-3
clone_size: NA
d_call: TRBD1
j_call: TRBJ2-4
cdr3_aa: CASSTSQGALAKNIQYF
cdr3_nt: TGTGCCAGCAGTACGTCACAGGGGGCTCTAGCCAAAAACATTCAGTACTTC

v_call: TRBV11-2
clone_size: NA
d_call: NA
j_call: TRBJ2-7
cdr3_aa: CASSVGTMNEQYF
cdr3_nt: TGTGCCAGCAGCGTAGGTACAATGAACGAGCAGTACTTC

v_call: TRBV4-3
clone_size: NA
d_call: NA
j_call: TRBJ1-1
cdr3_aa: CASSYSRGANTGAFF
cdr3_nt: TGCGCCAGCAGCTACAGCAGGGGCGCGAACACTGGAGCTTTCTTT

v_call: TRBV6-2/TRBV6-3
clone_size: many
d_call: TRBD2
j_call: TRBJ2-1
cdr3_aa: CASFLYGGRVNEQFF
cdr3_nt: TGTGCCAGCTTTCTCTACGGCGGGAGGGTTAATGAGCAGTTCTTC

v_call: TRBV6-2/TRBV6-3
clone_size: few
d_call: TRBD2
j_call: TRBJ2-7
cdr3_aa: CASTWGASGNEQYF
cdr3_nt: TGTGCCAGCACTTGGGGGGCTAGCGGGAATGAGCAGTACTTC

v_call: TRBV10-3
clone_size: NA
d_call: NA
j_call: TRBJ2-3
cdr3_aa: CAISESKGTDTQYF
cdr3_nt: TGTGCCATCAGTGAGTCGAAGGGGACAGATACGCAGTATTTT

v_call: TRBV28
clone_size: NA
d_call: NA
j_call: TRBJ1-2
cdr3_aa: CASFPSGRDGYTF
cdr3_nt: TGTGCCTCCTTCCCCTCAGGGAGGGATGGCTACACCTTC

v_call: TRBV19
clone_size: few
d_call: NA
j_call: TRBJ1-1
cdr3_aa: CASSIRTRMNTEAFF
cdr3_nt: TGTGCCAGTAGTATAAGGACGCGCATGAACACTGAAGCTTTCTTT

v_call: TRBV29-1
clone_size: NA
d_call: NA
j_call: TRBJ2-6
cdr3_aa: CSVVVQTVSGANVLTF
cdr3_nt: TGCAGCGTTGTCGTCCAAACCGTCTCTGGGGCCAACGTCCTGACTTTC

v_call: TRBV6-6
clone_size: few
d_call: NA
j_call: TRBJ2-3
cdr3_aa: CASSMWRGSEADTQYF
cdr3_nt: TGTGCCAGCAGCATGTGGAGGGGTTCCGAGGCAGATACGCAGTATTTT

v_call: TRBV20-1
clone_size: few
d_call: TRBD2
j_call: TRBJ2-3
cdr3_aa: CSASAQLAGVTDTQYF
cdr3_nt: TGCAGTGCTAGTGCCCAACTAGCGGGGGTGACAGATACGCAGTATTTT

v_call: TRBV7-2
clone_size: few
d_call: NA
j_call: TRBJ1-5
cdr3_aa: CASSVQGKPQHF
cdr3_nt: TGTGCCAGCAGCGTACAGGGTAAGCCCCAGCATTTT

v_call: TRBV5-1
clone_size: NA
d_call: NA
j_call: TRBJ2-5
cdr3_aa: CASNSDLVSGGAGTQYF
cdr3_nt: TGCGCCAGCAATTCCGACCTTGTATCCGGGGGCGCCGGGACCCAGTACTTC

v_call: TRBV3-1
clone_size: NA
d_call: TRBD2
j_call: TRBJ2-1
cdr3_aa: CASSGGRAGPNEQFF
cdr3_nt: TGTGCCAGCAGCGGAGGACGAGCGGGACCCAATGAGCAGTTCTTC

v_call: TRBV7-2
clone_size: NA
d_call: TRBD2
j_call: TRBJ2-1
cdr3_aa: CASSLAGAGGGEQFF
cdr3_nt: TGTGCCAGCAGCTTAGCTGGAGCGGGGGGGGGTGAGCAGTTCTTC

v_call: TRBV7-9
clone_size: NA
d_call: NA
j_call: TRBJ1-3
cdr3_aa: CASSLGGSSGNTIYF
cdr3_nt: TGTGCCAGCAGTTTGGGTGGTAGCTCTGGAAACACCATATATTTT

v_call: TRBV30
clone_size: NA
d_call: NA
j_call: TRBJ1-4
cdr3_aa: CAWSVSGTLGEKLFF
cdr3_nt: TGTGCCTGGAGTGTATCCGGGACCCTAGGGGAAAAACTGTTTTTT

v_call: TRBV29-1
clone_size: many
d_call: NA
j_call: TRBJ1-2
cdr3_aa: CSVEPRGYGYTF
cdr3_nt: TGCAGCGTTGAACCCAGGGGCTATGGCTACACCTTC

v_call: TRBV2
clone_size: NA
d_call: NA
j_call: TRBJ2-3
cdr3_aa: CASCEFRPQGRTNTDTQYF
cdr3_nt: TGTGCCAGCTGTGAGTTCCGACCACAGGGACGGACTAACACAGATACGCAGTATTTT

v_call: TRBV11-2
clone_size: NA
d_call: TRBD1
j_call: TRBJ2-1
cdr3_aa: CASSRPGTGVNEQFF
cdr3_nt: TGTGCCAGCAGCCGCCCCGGGACAGGGGTAAATGAGCAGTTCTTC

v_call: TRBV20-1
clone_size: NA
d_call: NA
j_call: TRBJ1-6
cdr3_aa: CSARGQGEYSPLHF
cdr3_nt: TGCAGTGCCCGGGGGCAGGGAGAGTATTCACCCCTCCACTTT

v_call: TRBV18
clone_size: NA
d_call: NA
j_call: TRBJ2-1
cdr3_aa: CASSEEGDSYNEQFF
cdr3_nt: TGTGCCAGTTCCGAGGAGGGGGACAGCTACAATGAGCAGTTCTTC

v_call: TRBV4-3
clone_size: few
d_call: TRBD1
j_call: TRBJ2-7
cdr3_aa: CASSQTGQGSPYEQYF
cdr3_nt: TGCGCCAGCAGCCAAACGGGACAGGGGTCCCCCTACGAGCAGTACTTC

v_call: TRBV25-1
clone_size: NA
d_call: TRBD2
j_call: TRBJ2-1
cdr3_aa: CASSRTSGINEQFF
cdr3_nt: TGTGCCAGCAGTAGGACTAGCGGGATCAATGAGCAGTTCTTC

v_call: TRBV4-3
clone_size: few
d_call: NA
j_call: TRBJ2-3
cdr3_aa: CASSQDSGGDTQYF
cdr3_nt: TGCGCCAGCAGCCAAGACTCCGGGGGTGATACGCAGTATTTT

v_call: TRBV10-3
clone_size: NA
d_call: NA
j_call: TRBJ2-1
cdr3_aa: CAISRTDNEQFF
cdr3_nt: TGTGCCATCAGCAGAACTGACAATGAGCAGTTCTTC

v_call: TRBV27
clone_size: few
d_call: NA
j_call: TRBJ2-6
cdr3_aa: CASSLSAVGANVLTF
cdr3_nt: TGTGCCAGCAGTTTATCCGCCGTCGGGGCCAACGTCCTGACTTTC

v_call: TRBV4-3
clone_size: NA
d_call: NA
j_call: TRBJ2-2
cdr3_aa: CASSQLTSSPRELFF
cdr3_nt: TGCGCCAGCAGCCAGTTGACATCTTCACCCCGGGAGCTGTTTTTT

v_call: TRBV28
clone_size: NA
d_call: NA
j_call: TRBJ1-1
cdr3_aa: CASSWVIMNTEAFF
cdr3_nt: TGTGCCAGCAGTTGGGTGATTATGAACACTGAAGCTTTCTTT

v_call: TRBV7-3
clone_size: NA
d_call: NA
j_call: TRBJ2-3
cdr3_aa: CASSLRGRSTDTQYF
cdr3_nt: TGTGCCAGCAGCTTAAGGGGCCGCAGCACAGATACGCAGTATTTT

v_call: TRBV7-9
clone_size: few
d_call: NA
j_call: TRBJ1-1
cdr3_aa: CASSFLQGAGNTEAFF
cdr3_nt: TGTGCCAGCAGCTTTTTACAGGGTGCGGGGAACACTGAAGCTTTCTTT

v_call: TRBV4-2
clone_size: NA
d_call: NA
j_call: TRBJ1-1
cdr3_aa: CASNQVQDTEAFF
cdr3_nt: TGTGCCAGCAACCAGGTCCAGGACACTGAAGCTTTCTTT

v_call: TRBV7-2
clone_size: few
d_call: NA
j_call: TRBJ1-4
cdr3_aa: CASSLLGQQNEKLFF
cdr3_nt: TGTGCCAGCAGCTTACTGGGGCAGCAAAATGAAAAACTGTTTTTT